These 20 T cell receptor beta chains were all obtained from the same sample, sequenced in a study of blood T cells in healthy people across ages. Alongside a J-beta primer mix, a sample-barcoded 5' primer served in a second PCR lasting about 7 to 12 cycles. TCRdb called the 5' RACE reads again in MiXCR, with one record for every CDR3 protein. The data contain around 1,600,000 distinct CDR3 sequences, roughly 43% of them seen just once; the ten biggest clones take up more than 4%. The source material was blood. The receptors were gathered from a woman younger than 30 in good health.

As regards this clonotype: The germline gene is not matched at one end of the junction; a read error may be the cause. This chain uses TRBV7-2 with TRBJ2-3; no clear D. The germline gives CDR1 SGHTA, CDR2 FQGNSA. The CDR3 loop spans 15 amino acids. The CDR3 sequence: CANSFSGQTGHTQYF. The DNA of the CDR3 is TGTGCCAACAGCTTTTCCGGGCAAACCGGGCATACGCAGTATTTT.

Written as DNA, the CDR3 is TGTGCCAGCAGCTACAAATTTAGCGGGAGGGCCTACGAGCAGTACTTC. It encodes CASSYKFSGRAYEQYF. This chain uses TRBV13 with TRBJ2-7, with 11 bases identical to TRBD2. The V gene's germline CDR1 is PRHDT and CDR2 FYEKMQ (reference sequence). The CDR3 consists of 16 residues. The trim removed 4 bases at V and 2 bases at J, leaving 7 bases unmatched.

This clonotype has only a few counts. The chain employs TRBV20-1 and TRBJ2-3; 10 nucleotides line up with TRBD2. With V trimmed by 3 bases and J by 1 base, 13 bases remained unmatched. The CDR3 extends over 18 amino acids. Germline CDR1 reads DFQATT; CDR2 reads SNEGSKA (reference sequence). CDR3 sequence reads: CSASKGALAGARTDTQYF. CDR3 in DNA: TGCAGTGCTAGTAAGGGGGCCCTAGCGGGAGCCCGCACAGATACGCAGTATTTT.

This clonotype showed up many times. The V gene is TRBV11-2, the J gene TRBJ2-7, with D uncertain. V lost 5 bases and J 3 bases, leaving 5 bases between the germline ends. Germline CDR1 SGHAT, CDR2 FQNNGV. This CDR3 contains 11 residues. This CDR3 is CASSIYYEQYF. CDR3 sequence (DNA): TGTGCCAGCAGCATATACTACGAGCAGTACTTC.

This clonotype has just a few counts. V gene TRBV6-2 or TRBV6-3 combines with J gene TRBJ2-1; D is possibly TRBD2 (6 bases). Judging by the DNA end, TRBJ2-7 fits better; the J call may be wrong. Germline CDR1 reads MNHEY; CDR2 reads SVGEGT. The CDR3 has 17 residues. The CDR3 sequence is CASRRPPLANSYNEQYF. In nucleotides, the CDR3 is TGTGCCAGCAGGCGGCCCCCGCTAGCGAACTCCTACAATGAGCAGTACTTC.

This clonotype was observed a few times. The gene calls are TRBV4-1 and TRBJ2-6; no clear D gene. Germline CDR1 reads MGHRA; CDR2 reads YSYEKL. The CDR3 runs to 14 residues. Trimming cost V 5 bases and J 0 bases, with 5 bases left between them. DNA for the CDR3: TGCGCCAGCAGCTACATCTCTGGGGCCAACGTCCTGACTTTC. Translated, it gives CASSYISGANVLTF.

This clonotype was detected only a few times. The gene calls are TRBV7-2 and TRBJ2-3; 7 bases are shared with TRBD1. The junction had 7 bases not matched to a gene; V was cut back by 5 bases and J by 2 bases. CDR1 and CDR2 (germline): SGHTA, FQGNSA. This CDR3 comprises 15 residues. The CDR3, as DNA: TGTGCCAGCAGCGGACGACAGGGTTTCACAGATACGCAGTATTTT. Translated: CASSGRQGFTDTQYF.

V is TRBV7-9 and J is TRBJ1-1; the D gene is possibly TRBD1 (5 bases). CDR1 SEHNR and CDR2 FQNEAQ come from the germline V gene (reference sequence). V lost 2 bases to trimming and J lost 1 base, with 11 bases between them. The CDR3 is 15 amino acids. The chain's CDR3 is CASSLLRTSNTEAFF. DNA for the CDR3: TGTGCCAGCAGCTTACTCAGGACATCGAACACTGAAGCTTTCTTT.

CDR3 DNA sequence: TGCGCCAGCAGCTTGAGGCAGGCCCAGGCCACCGGGGAGCTGTTTTTT. Residues: CASSLRQAQATGELFF. V usage is TRBV5-1 and J usage is TRBJ2-2, with D uncertain. Trimming removed 1 base from V and 4 bases from J, with 14 bases in between. The CDR3 runs 16 residues. Germline values: CDR1 SGHRS, CDR2 YFSETQ. Filled out from reference TRBV5-1 and TRBJ2-2, the complete variable domain reads KAGVTQTPRYLIKTRGQQVTLSCSPISGHRSVSWYQQTPGQGLQFLFEYFSETQRNKGNFPGRFSGRQFSNSRSEMNVSTLELGDSALYLCASSLRQAQATGELFFGEGSRLTVL.

The chain joins TRBV27 to TRBJ2-1, with 7 bases fitting TRBD1. The CDR3 is 15 residues long. The V segment lost 7 bases and the J segment 0 bases; nucleotides outside the gene matches: 6. Per germline, CDR1 MNHEY and CDR2 SMNVEV (reference sequence). CDR3: CASTSGTASYNEQFF. The CDR3 bases are TGTGCCAGCACCTCGGGGACAGCCTCCTACAATGAGCAGTTCTTC.

The gene calls are TRBV12-3 or TRBV12-4 and TRBJ2-6; D tentatively reads TRBD1 or TRBD2 (5 bases each). V was pared by 5 bases and J by 4 bases, with 15 bases between. This CDR3 spans 16 amino acids. CDR3 coding DNA: TGTGCCAGCAGTCCGGGGACGATGGTAGGGGCCAACGTCCTGACTTTC. Translation: CASSPGTMVGANVLTF.

V and J are TRBV7-3 and TRBJ1-2; D gene ambiguous. There are 15 residues in the CDR3. Trimming stripped 5 bases from V and 3 bases from J, with 16 bases between. Germline lookup yields CDR1 SGHTA and CDR2 FQGTGA. The CDR3 sequence: CASSPTGPDDYGYTF. The CDR3 nucleotides are TGTGCCAGCAGCCCCACGGGTCCAGACGACTATGGCTACACCTTC.

A few counts support this clonotype. V gene TRBV29-1 combines with J gene TRBJ1-2, with D hard to call. Per the germline V gene, CDR1 is SQVTM and CDR2 is ANQGSEA. This CDR3 has 8 amino acids. The CDR3: CSPGGYTF. The CDR3 DNA reads as TGCAGTCCCGGGGGCTACACCTTC.

This clonotype was observed a few times. This chain links TRBV4-3 with TRBJ2-1, with 9 bases matching TRBD2. The J segment lost 8 bases and the V segment lost 11 bases, leaving 10 bases of the junction unmatched. In germline, CDR1 is LGHNA, CDR2 YSLEER. This CDR3 has 13 residues. CDR3 amino acids: CASGGGRGYEQFF. The CDR3 nucleotides are TGCGCCTCCGGTGGCGGGAGGGGCTATGAGCAGTTCTTC.

The rearrangement joins TRBV24-1 to TRBJ2-1; 9 bases align to TRBD1. CDR3 length equals 15 residues. Germline V lookup: CDR1 KGHDR, CDR2 SFDVKD. The ends lost 4 bases at V and 5 bases at J; junction bases unmatched: 5. This chain's CDR3 is CATSERRTGDNEQFF. DNA for the CDR3: TGTGCCACCAGTGAACGTCGGACAGGGGACAATGAGCAGTTCTTC.

The chain uses TRBV20-1 and TRBJ2-5; 7 bases are a match to TRBD1. CDR1 is DFQATT and CDR2 is SNEGSKA in the germline V gene (reference sequence). V lost 1 base to trimming and J lost 6 bases; unmatched junction nucleotides: 11. This CDR3 comprises 15 residues. This CDR3 is CSARAHRGLLKTQYF. DNA of the CDR3: TGCAGTGCTAGAGCCCACAGGGGCCTACTGAAGACCCAGTACTTC.

The V gene is TRBV11-2, the J gene TRBJ2-5, with 9 bases lining up with TRBD1. Judging by the DNA end, TRBJ2-7 fits better; the J call may be wrong. Germline V gene lookup returns CDR1 SGHAT and CDR2 FQNNGV. CDR3 length equals 16 residues. The CDR3 loop reads CASSSWTGASSYEQYF. The CDR3 DNA reads TGTGCCAGCAGCTCCTGGACAGGGGCGAGCTCCTACGAGCAGTACTTC.

The genes are TRBV12-3 or TRBV12-4 and TRBJ2-3; no definite D call. V lost 5 bases and J lost 0, with 12 bases in between. The CDR3 runs to 15 residues. The CDR3 DNA is TGTGCCAGCAGTCTACATTTCTCTAGCACAGATACGCAGTATTTT. Translated, it gives CASSLHFSSTDTQYF.

The V and J genes are TRBV10-3 and TRBJ1-1; TRBD1 is a possible D gene (5 bases). The V end was cut by 6 bases, the J end by 0 bases, with 11 bases between. CDR3 size: 14 residues. Germline V gene lookup returns CDR1 ENHRY and CDR2 SYGVKD. CDR3 sequence (DNA): TGTGCCATCAGGGAAGGACATATGAACACTGAAGCTTTCTTT. This sequence encodes CAIREGHMNTEAFF.

This clonotype was found a few times. CDR3 coding DNA: TGCAGCGCAGGGACAGGGGCTTTGAACACTGAAGCTTTCTTT. Amino acids: CSAGTGALNTEAFF. This chain connects TRBV29-1 to TRBJ1-1; 10 bases align to TRBD1. V trimming: 7 bases; J trimming: 0 bases; junction bases outside the gene matches: 5. Germline CDR1 SQVTM, CDR2 ANQGSEA. The CDR3 loop spans 14 amino acids.